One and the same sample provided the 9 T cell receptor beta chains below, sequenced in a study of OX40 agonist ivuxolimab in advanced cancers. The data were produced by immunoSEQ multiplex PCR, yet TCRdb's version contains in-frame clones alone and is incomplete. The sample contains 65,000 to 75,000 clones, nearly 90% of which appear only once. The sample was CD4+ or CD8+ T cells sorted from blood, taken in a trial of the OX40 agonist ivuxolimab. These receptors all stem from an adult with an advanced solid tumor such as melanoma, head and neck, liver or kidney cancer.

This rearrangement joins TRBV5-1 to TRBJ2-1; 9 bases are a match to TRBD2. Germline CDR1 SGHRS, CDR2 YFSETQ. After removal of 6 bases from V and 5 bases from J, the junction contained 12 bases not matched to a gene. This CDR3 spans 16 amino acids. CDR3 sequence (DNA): TGCGCCAGCACACTGGCGGCTAGCGGGATAAACAATGAGCAGTTCTTC. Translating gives CASTLAASGINNEQFF.

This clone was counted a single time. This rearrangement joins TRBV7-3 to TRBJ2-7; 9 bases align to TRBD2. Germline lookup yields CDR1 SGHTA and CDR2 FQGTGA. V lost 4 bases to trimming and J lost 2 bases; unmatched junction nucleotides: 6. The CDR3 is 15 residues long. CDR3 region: CASSYSSGNTYEQYF. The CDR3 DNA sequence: TGTGCCAGCAGCTACTCTAGCGGGAACACCTACGAGCAGTACTTC.

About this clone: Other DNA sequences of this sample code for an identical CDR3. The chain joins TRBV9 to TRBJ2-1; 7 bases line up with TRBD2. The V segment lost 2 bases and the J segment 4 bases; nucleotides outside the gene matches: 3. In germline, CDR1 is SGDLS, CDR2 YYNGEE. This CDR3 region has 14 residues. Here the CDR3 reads CASSVGGSYNEQFF. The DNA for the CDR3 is TGTGCCAGCAGCGTCGGGGGGTCTTACAATGAGCAGTTCTTC.

Written as DNA, the CDR3 is TGCGCCAGCAGCTTGGGGGACAGGGCCCTCTACGAGCAGTACTTC. Amino acids: CASSLGDRALYEQYF. J is TRBJ2-7 and V is TRBV5-1; 9 bases map to TRBD1. J gave up 3 bases and V 0 bases, and 4 bases lay outside the gene matches. Germline V gene data show CDR1 as SGHRS and CDR2 as YFSETQ. This CDR3 contains 15 residues.

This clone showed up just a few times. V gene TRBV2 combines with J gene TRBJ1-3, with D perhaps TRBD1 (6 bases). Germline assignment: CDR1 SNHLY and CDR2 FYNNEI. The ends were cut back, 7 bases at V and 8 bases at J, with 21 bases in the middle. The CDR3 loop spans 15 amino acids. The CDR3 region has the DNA TGTGCCAGCACCGCGGGGGGGGCCTTGTTGGACACCATATATTTT. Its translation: CASTAGGALLDTIYF.

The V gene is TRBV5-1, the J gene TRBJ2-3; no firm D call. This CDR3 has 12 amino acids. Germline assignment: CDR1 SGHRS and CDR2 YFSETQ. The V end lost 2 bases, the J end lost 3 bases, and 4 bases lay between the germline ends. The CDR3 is CASSFATDTQYF. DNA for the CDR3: TGCGCCAGCAGCTTCGCGACAGATACGCAGTATTTT.

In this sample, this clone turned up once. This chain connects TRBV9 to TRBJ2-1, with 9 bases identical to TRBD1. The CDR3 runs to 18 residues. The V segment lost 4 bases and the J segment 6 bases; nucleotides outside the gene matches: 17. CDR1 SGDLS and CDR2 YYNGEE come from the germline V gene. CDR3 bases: TGTGCCAGCAGCCTTCGAGCCCTACAGGGGGCGCCGGGCAATGAGCAGTTCTTC. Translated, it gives CASSLRALQGAPGNEQFF.

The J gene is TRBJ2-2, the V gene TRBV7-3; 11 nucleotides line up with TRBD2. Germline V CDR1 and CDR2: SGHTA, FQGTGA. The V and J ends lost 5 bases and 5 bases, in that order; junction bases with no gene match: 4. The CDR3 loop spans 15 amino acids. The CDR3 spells CASSPGLAVTGELFF. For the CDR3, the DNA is TGTGCCAGCAGCCCGGGACTAGCGGTTACCGGGGAGCTGTTTTTT. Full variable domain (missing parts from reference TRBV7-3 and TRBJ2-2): GAGVSQTPSNKVTEKGKYVELRCDPISGHTALYWYRQSLGQGPEFLIYFQGTGAADDSGLPNDRFFAVRPEGSVSTLKIQRTERGDSAVYLCASSPGLAVTGELFFGEGSRLTVL.

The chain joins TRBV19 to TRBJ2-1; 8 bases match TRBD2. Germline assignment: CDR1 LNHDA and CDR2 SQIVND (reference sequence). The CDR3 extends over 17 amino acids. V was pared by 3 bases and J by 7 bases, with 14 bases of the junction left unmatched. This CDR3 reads CASSISRGARGDNEQFF. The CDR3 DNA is TGTGCCAGTAGTATTTCCCGCGGGGCGCGGGGGGATAATGAGCAGTTCTTC.